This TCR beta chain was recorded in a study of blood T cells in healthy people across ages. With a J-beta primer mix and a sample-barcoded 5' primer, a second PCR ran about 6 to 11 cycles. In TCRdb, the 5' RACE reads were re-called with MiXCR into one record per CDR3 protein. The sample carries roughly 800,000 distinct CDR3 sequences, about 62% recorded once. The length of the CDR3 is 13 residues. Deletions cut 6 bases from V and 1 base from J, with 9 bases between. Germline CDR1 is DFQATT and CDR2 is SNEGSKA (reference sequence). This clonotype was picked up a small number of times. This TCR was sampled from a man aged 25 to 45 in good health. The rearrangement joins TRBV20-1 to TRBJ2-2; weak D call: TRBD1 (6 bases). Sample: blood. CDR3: CSAPDRNTGELFF. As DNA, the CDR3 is TGCAGTGCCCCGGACAGGAACACCGGGGAGCTGTTTTTT.